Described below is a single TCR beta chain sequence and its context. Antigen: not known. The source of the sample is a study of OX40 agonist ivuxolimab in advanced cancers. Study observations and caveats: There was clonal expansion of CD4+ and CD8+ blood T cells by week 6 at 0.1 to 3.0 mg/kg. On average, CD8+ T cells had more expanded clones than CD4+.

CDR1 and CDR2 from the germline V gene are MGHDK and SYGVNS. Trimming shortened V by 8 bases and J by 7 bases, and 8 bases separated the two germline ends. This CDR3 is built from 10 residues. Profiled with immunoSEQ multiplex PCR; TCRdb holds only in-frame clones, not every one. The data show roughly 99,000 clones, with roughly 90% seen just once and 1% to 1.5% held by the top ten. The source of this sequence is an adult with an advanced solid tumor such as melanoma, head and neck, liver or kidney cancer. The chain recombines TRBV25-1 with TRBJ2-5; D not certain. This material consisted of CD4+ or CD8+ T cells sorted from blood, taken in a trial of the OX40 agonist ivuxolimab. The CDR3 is CASQSGTQYF. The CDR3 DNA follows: TGTGCCAGCCAGTCCGGGACCCAGTACTTC.